Below, 15 T cell receptor beta chains from the same sample are listed, as sequenced in a study of tumor-infiltrating lymphocytes in primary liver carcinoma (dated by TCRdb to 2017 to 2019). Total RNA and DNA were co-extracted from approximately 20-30 mg of bulk tissue with the AllPrep DNA/RNA mini kit, without cell sorting. Sequencing instrument: Illumina HiSeq 2500. Starting from 500 to 650 ng total RNA, TCRbeta-specific cDNA was produced by reverse transcription with a constant-region primer and ProtoScript II reverse transcriptase. Three nested multiplex PCR rounds, following a slightly modified ARM-PCR procedure, were used to build the TCRbeta libraries. Each of the first two PCR rounds ran for 10 cycles and used multiplex TRBV1-TRBV30 forward primers together with a Cbeta reverse primer. TCRdb itself trimmed the public reads at Q25 with fastp, ran MiXCR and retained productive beta chains. Rows with one shared CDR3 protein collapse into an entry with the most common genes and DNA. The sample table records some 180,000 distinct CDR3 sequences; approximately 86% of these occur just once. The ten largest clonotypes hold around 18% of the sample.

The sequenced sample was tumor tissue from primary liver carcinoma. The receptors here all came from a man in his forties or fifties with primary liver carcinoma and hepatitis B virus infection.

The gene calls are TRBV6-5 and TRBJ1-2; the D is unclear. Germline loops: CDR1 MNHEY, CDR2 SVGAGI. The CDR3 sequence is 11 residues long. The V end lost 8 bases, the J end lost 8 bases, and 12 bases lay between the germline ends. The CDR3 DNA reads as TGTGCCAGCTCCGATATGAGAGGCTACACCTTC. This gives the protein CASSDMRGYTF.

As concerns this clonotype: At one boundary the junction diverges from the germline segment, which might be a read error. The gene calls are TRBV6-1 and TRBJ2-1; weak D call: TRBD1 (6 bases). The CDR3 runs to 14 residues. Germline CDR1 and CDR2: MNHNS and SASEGT. This CDR3 reads CASSAGESYDEQFF. The CDR3 region has the DNA TGTGCCAGCAGTGCAGGGGAATCCTACGATGAGCAGTTCTTT.

About this clonotype: Just one base apart from a much larger clone, this may be a read error. Since no conserved phenylalanine or tryptophan closes the CDR3, a read error is the likely cause. The gene calls are TRBV5-1 and TRBJ2-7; D might be TRBD1 or TRBD2, each matching 6 bases. Per germline, CDR1 SGHRS and CDR2 YFSETQ. V shed 0 bases and J shed 3 bases, with 13 bases lying between them. This CDR3 spans 15 amino acids. The DNA of the CDR3 is TGCGCCAGCAGCTTGGTTCCGGGGGCGAACTACGAGCAGTACTTA. Translating gives CASSLVPGANYEQYL.

The chain's CDR3 is CSGVWATNEQYF. DNA of the CDR3: TGCAGCGGTGTTTGGGCTACCAATGAGCAGTACTTC. The chain recombines TRBV29-1 with TRBJ2-1, with unresolved D. The closer fit of TRBJ2-7 to the DNA end suggests the J call may be wrong. This CDR3 is 12 amino acids long. CDR1 and CDR2 (germline): SQVTM, ANQGSEA.

Worth noting for this clonotype: One end of the junction varies from germline; a read error may be responsible. This chain uses TRBV4-2 with TRBJ2-2; D might be TRBD1 (6 bases). The germline CDR1 and CDR2 sequences are LGHNA and YNFKEQ. The CDR3 sequence is 15 residues long. The CDR3 nucleotides read TGTGCCAGCAGTCAAACCAGGGGCACAACCGAGGAGCTGTTTTTT. Encoded protein: CASSQTRGTTEELFF.

This clonotype was detected ten times or more. The chain uses TRBV4-2 and TRBJ2-5; 10 bases align to TRBD2. This CDR3 is 18 amino acids long. Germline V CDR1 and CDR2: LGHNA, YNFKEQ. J lost 5 bases, V lost 1 base, and 13 bases had no gene match. The CDR3 here is CASSQGLRSGRALETQYF. CDR3 DNA sequence: TGTGCCAGCAGCCAAGGCCTCCGCAGCGGGAGGGCCTTGGAGACCCAGTACTTC.

J is TRBJ2-5 and V is TRBV4-1; no firm D call. V gave up 0 bases and J gave up 5 bases, with 16 bases separating them. CDR1 and CDR2 from the germline V gene are MGHRA and YSYEKL. The CDR3 consists of 16 residues. CDR3 nucleotide sequence: TGCGCCAGCAGCCAAGATTTTAACCCGATGTCTGAGACCCAGTACTTC. It codes for CASSQDFNPMSETQYF.

Comments on this clonotype: A read error may explain this, as a much larger clone is one base away. The genes are TRBV5-1 and TRBJ1-3, with a possible D match to TRBD1 (5 bases). Germline V gene sequence: CDR1 SGHRS, CDR2 YFSETQ. CDR3 length: 14 residues. Trimming removed 4 bases at V and 5 bases at J, with 13 bases between. CDR3 sequence reads: CASSDRPSRNTIYF. The CDR3 DNA sequence: TGCGCCAGCAGCGACAGACCGAGCAGAAACACCATATATTTT.

The V call is TRBV6-5, the J call TRBJ1-2; weak D call: TRBD1 (5 bases). Germline CDR1 reads MNHEY; CDR2 reads SVGAGI. The ends were cut back, 0 bases at V and 13 bases at J, with 18 bases in the middle. This CDR3 region has 14 residues. The CDR3 protein is CASSYSEGNYCCTF. CDR3 coding DNA: TGTGCCAGCAGTTACTCGGAGGGGAACTATTGCTGCACCTTC.

About this clonotype: Germline is not matched at one junction end, which may reflect a read error. The CDR3 reads CPSSPRTMDEQFF. CDR3 sequence (DNA): TGTCCCAGTAGTCCGCGAACGATGGATGAGCAGTTCTTC. This chain links TRBV11-3 with TRBJ2-1; no firm D call. CDR1 is SGHNT and CDR2 is YENEEA in the germline V gene. CDR3 length: 13 residues.

The chain is built from TRBV11-1 and TRBJ2-7; 7 bases fit TRBD1. Germline CDR1 reads SGHAT; CDR2 reads FQDESV (reference sequence). The CDR3 spans 13 residues. CDR3 amino acids: CVTRGKRFYEQYF. Written as DNA, the CDR3 is TGTGTCACCAGGGGGAAGCGATTCTACGAGCAGTACTTC.

Turning to this clonotype: The junction differs from germline at one of its ends, possibly a read error. The V and J genes are TRBV5-5 and TRBJ2-1, with 15 bases identical to TRBD2. Germline-derived CDR1 and CDR2 are SGHKS and YYEKEE (reference sequence). The CDR3 loop spans 16 amino acids. For the CDR3, the DNA is TGTGCCAGCAGCTTGAAAGGGACTAGCGGGGGGAATGATCAGTTCTTC. Translating it yields CASSLKGTSGGNDQFF.

The rearrangement joins TRBV29-1 to TRBJ2-2; no firm D call. Germline V gives CDR1 SQVTM, CDR2 ANQGSEA. There are 13 residues in the CDR3. V was cut by 3 bases and J by 6 bases, with 11 bases left in between. The CDR3 is CSVEIKEAGELFF. The CDR3 DNA follows: TGCAGCGTTGAGATAAAAGAGGCCGGGGAGCTGTTTTTT.

This clonotype was picked up one time. Given the absence of the conserved phenylalanine or tryptophan at the CDR3 end, a read error is likely. DNA for the CDR3: TGTGCCAGCAGCCAAGTCCATGCGGGAGGTTCCACAGATACGCAGTATCTT. Translating it yields CASSQVHAGGSTDTQYL. The V call is TRBV4-2, the J call TRBJ2-3, with 8 positions matching TRBD2. CDR1 and CDR2 from the germline V gene are LGHNA and YNFKEQ. The CDR3 runs to 17 residues. The ends lost 1 base at V and 2 bases at J; junction bases unmatched: 8.

Turning to this clonotype: Being one base from a much bigger clone, this may be a read error. The V call is TRBV28, the J call TRBJ2-1, with 11 positions matching TRBD2. The CDR3 is made up of 13 amino acids. In germline, CDR1 is MDHEN, CDR2 SYDVKM. For the CDR3, the DNA is TGTACCGCTAGCGGGAGGTCCTACAATGAGCAGTTCTTC. It translates to CTASGRSYNEQFF. Full variable domain (remainder filled in from reference TRBV28 and TRBJ2-1): DVKVTQSSRYLVKRTGEKVFLECVQDMDHENMFWYRQDPGLGLRLIYFSYDVKMKEKGDIPEGYSVSREKKERFSLILESASTNQTSMYLCTASGRSYNEQFFGPGTRLTVL.